The T cell receptor (beta chain) described here comes from a study of CD8+ T cells in alopecia areata. Study-level information: Treated patients swallowed 5 to 10 mg of oral tofacitinib twice daily.

Noted treatment: oral pan-JAK inhibitor, 5-10 mg twice daily. In this sample, this clone turned up a few times. Sequencing relied on a cDNA template that was reverse transcribed from extracted RNA. Profiling relied on immunoSEQ multiplex PCR, and the TCRdb table lists in-frame clones only, not all of them. The sample lists more than 95,000 clones; under 65% were seen once. The source of this sequence is a human donor with alopecia areata. The sample was CD4+ T cells sorted from blood, taken at week 4, from a patient treated with tofacitinib.

In DNA, the CDR3 is TGTGCCAGCAGTGCTGGGACAGTAGCTATGGGCTACACCTTC. Translation gives CASSAGTVAMGYTF. The chain joins TRBV6-5 to TRBJ1-2, with 7 bases that match TRBD1. V trimming: 5 bases; J trimming: 8 bases; junction bases outside the gene matches: 11. The CDR3 length is 14 residues. Germline V CDR1 and CDR2: MNHEY, SVGAGI.